This TCR beta chain was captured in a study of blood T cell repertoires in COVID-19. Across the study: Italy, Spain and the United States were the sources of the convalescent and acute COVID-19 samples. From T cells, B-cell-depleted T cells, or PBMCs came the material, which was cDNA or gDNA.

CDR1 MNHEY and CDR2 SVGAGI come from the germline V gene. Trimming took 0 bases from V and 7 from J, leaving 6 bases between them. This CDR3 is 12 amino acids long. The protocol was immunoSEQ multiplex PCR, while the TCRdb copy is restricted to in-frame clones and leaves out a portion. Here the sample spans 50,000 to 65,000 clones, about four fifths being singletons. Material for sequencing was peripheral blood. This TCR came from an older woman with acute or convalescent COVID-19. The rearrangement uses TRBV6-5 and TRBJ1-1; no definite D call. CDR3 bases: TGTGCCAGCAGTTACTCGGCGGGTGAAGCTTTCTTT. Its translation: CASSYSAGEAFF.